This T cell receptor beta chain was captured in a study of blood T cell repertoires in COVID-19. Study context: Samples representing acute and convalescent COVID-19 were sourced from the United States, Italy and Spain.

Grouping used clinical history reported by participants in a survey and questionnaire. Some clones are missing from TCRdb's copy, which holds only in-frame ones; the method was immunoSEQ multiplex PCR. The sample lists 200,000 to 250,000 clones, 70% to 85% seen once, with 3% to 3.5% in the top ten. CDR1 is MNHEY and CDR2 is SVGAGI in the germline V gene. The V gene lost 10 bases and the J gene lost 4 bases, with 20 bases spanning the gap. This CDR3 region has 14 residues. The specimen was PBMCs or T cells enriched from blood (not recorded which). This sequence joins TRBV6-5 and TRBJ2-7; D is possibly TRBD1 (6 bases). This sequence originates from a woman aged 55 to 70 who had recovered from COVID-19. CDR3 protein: CATPSQGPPYEQYF. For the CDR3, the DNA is TGTGCCACACCCTCACAGGGACCCCCTTACGAGCAGTACTTC.